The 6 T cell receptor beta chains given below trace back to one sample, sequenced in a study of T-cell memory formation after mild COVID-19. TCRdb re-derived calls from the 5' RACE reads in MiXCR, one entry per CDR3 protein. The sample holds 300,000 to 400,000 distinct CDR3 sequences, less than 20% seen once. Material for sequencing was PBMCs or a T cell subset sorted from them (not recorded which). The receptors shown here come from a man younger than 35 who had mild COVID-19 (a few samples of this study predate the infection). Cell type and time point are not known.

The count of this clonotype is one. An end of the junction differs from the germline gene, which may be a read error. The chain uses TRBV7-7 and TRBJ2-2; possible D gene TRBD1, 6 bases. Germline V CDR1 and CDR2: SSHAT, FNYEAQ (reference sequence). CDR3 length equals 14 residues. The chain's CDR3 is CASSMDRNTGELFF. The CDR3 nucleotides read TGTGCTAGCAGCATGGACAGGAACACCGGGGAGCTGTTTTTT. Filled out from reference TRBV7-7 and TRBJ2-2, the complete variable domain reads GAGVSQSPRYKVTKRGQDVTLRCDPISSHATLYWYQQALGQGPEFLTYFNYEAQPDKSGLPSDRFSAERPEGSISTLTIQRTEQRDSAMYRCASSMDRNTGELFFGEGSRLTVL.

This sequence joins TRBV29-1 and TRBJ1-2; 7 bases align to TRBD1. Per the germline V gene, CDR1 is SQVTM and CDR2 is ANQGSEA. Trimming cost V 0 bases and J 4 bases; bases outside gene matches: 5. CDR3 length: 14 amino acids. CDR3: CSVEDETGIYGYTF. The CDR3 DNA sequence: TGCAGCGTTGAAGATGAGACAGGGATCTATGGCTACACCTTC.

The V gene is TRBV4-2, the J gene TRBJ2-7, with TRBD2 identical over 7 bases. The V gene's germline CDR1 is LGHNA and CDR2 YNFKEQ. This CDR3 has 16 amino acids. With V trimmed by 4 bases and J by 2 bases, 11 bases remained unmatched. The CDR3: CASSPQTGEGTYEQYF. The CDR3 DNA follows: TGTGCCAGCAGCCCCCAGACTGGGGAGGGGACCTACGAGCAGTACTTC.

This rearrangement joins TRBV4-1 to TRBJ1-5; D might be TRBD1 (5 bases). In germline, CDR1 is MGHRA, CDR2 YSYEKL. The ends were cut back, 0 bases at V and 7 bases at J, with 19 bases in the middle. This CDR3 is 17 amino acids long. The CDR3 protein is CASSQDYRPGVNQPQHF. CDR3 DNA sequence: TGCGCCAGCAGCCAAGATTACAGGCCGGGGGTTAACCAGCCCCAGCATTTT.

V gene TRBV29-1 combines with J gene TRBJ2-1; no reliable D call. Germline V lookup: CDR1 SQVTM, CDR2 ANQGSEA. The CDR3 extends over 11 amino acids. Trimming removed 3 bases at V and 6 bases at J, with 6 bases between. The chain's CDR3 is CSVDQVNEQFF. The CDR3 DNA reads TGCAGCGTTGACCAGGTCAATGAGCAGTTCTTC.

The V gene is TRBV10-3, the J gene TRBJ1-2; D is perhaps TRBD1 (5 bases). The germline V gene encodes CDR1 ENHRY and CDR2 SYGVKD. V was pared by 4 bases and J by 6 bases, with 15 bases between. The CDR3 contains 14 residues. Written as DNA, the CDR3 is TGTGCCATCAGTGTCCGGAACCCGGGGGATGGCTACACCTTC. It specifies CAISVRNPGDGYTF.